Listed below are T cell receptor beta chains from one sample, sequenced in a study of CD8 T cells in Susac syndrome. TCRdb redid the calling of the immunoSEQ multiplex PCR reads with MiXCR, one entry per CDR3 protein. The sample lists roughly 160,000 distinct CDR3 sequences, just under 95% seen once, with about 0.13% in the top ten. Input material: CD4+ T cells from PBMCs. These receptors were obtained from a human donor in good health. CDR3s include the opening cysteine and the closing phenylalanine or tryptophan. A D gene is named only where the DNA matches it firmly. The size of a clone is reported for some rows only, either as once, few or many, or as a class for expanded clones.

v_gene: TRBV29-1
j_gene: TRBJ2-1
d_gene: -
abundance: -
CDR3nt: TGCAGCGTTGAAACCCGGGGGCGATACAATGAGCAGTTCTTC
CDR3aa: CSVETRGRYNEQFF

v_gene: TRBV20-1
j_gene: TRBJ2-7
d_gene: -
abundance: -
CDR3nt: TGCAGTGCTAATATCCAGTTAAACGAGCAGTACTTC
CDR3aa: CSANIQLNEQYF

v_gene: TRBV20-1
j_gene: TRBJ1-2
d_gene: -
abundance: -
CDR3nt: TGCAGTGCTAGGGTCGGGGGCGTTGGCTACACCTTC
CDR3aa: CSARVGGVGYTF

v_gene: TRBV6-2/TRBV6-3
j_gene: TRBJ1-6
d_gene: -
abundance: -
CDR3nt: TGTGCCAGCAGTTACCTTGGAGGTTCACCCCTCCACTTT
CDR3aa: CASSYLGGSPLHF

v_gene: TRBV6-2/TRBV6-3
j_gene: TRBJ2-7
d_gene: TRBD1
abundance: -
CDR3nt: TGTGCCAGCAGTCCGGGACAGGCCAACTACGAGCAGTACTTC
CDR3aa: CASSPGQANYEQYF

v_gene: TRBV24-1
j_gene: TRBJ2-3
d_gene: TRBD2
abundance: -
CDR3nt: TGTGCCACCAGTGTCGGAGCGGGGGCCTTCACAGATACGCAGTATTTT
CDR3aa: CATSVGAGAFTDTQYF

v_gene: TRBV27
j_gene: TRBJ1-4
d_gene: -
abundance: -
CDR3nt: TGTGCCAGCAGTTTACGCGAGCTAAGGGGCTCCCCGAGGGATGAAAAACTGTTTTTT
CDR3aa: CASSLRELRGSPRDEKLFF

v_gene: TRBV14
j_gene: TRBJ2-7
d_gene: -
abundance: once
CDR3nt: TGTGCCAGCAGCCAAGATTATGGAAGGGAGCAGTACTTC
CDR3aa: CASSQDYGREQYF

v_gene: TRBV3-1
j_gene: TRBJ2-2
d_gene: -
abundance: -
CDR3nt: TGTGCCAGCAGGTTCAGGGGCTCGAACACCGGGGAGCTGTTTTTT
CDR3aa: CASRFRGSNTGELFF

v_gene: TRBV7-2
j_gene: TRBJ1-5
d_gene: -
abundance: -
CDR3nt: TGTGCCAGCAGCTTACGTGGGGTGGATTATAGCAATCAGCCCCAGCATTTT
CDR3aa: CASSLRGVDYSNQPQHF

v_gene: TRBV9
j_gene: TRBJ1-2
d_gene: -
abundance: -
CDR3nt: TGTGCCAGCAGCGTAGATCGTACCTTCTATGGCTACACCTTC
CDR3aa: CASSVDRTFYGYTF

v_gene: TRBV29-1
j_gene: TRBJ2-3
d_gene: TRBD1
abundance: -
CDR3nt: TGCAGCGCACAGGGGGCCTGGGGGGATACGCAGTATTTT
CDR3aa: CSAQGAWGDTQYF

v_gene: TRBV29-1
j_gene: TRBJ2-3
d_gene: TRBD2
abundance: -
CDR3nt: TGCAGCGTTGAAGATCGGGCGGGGGGGCCAGATACGCAGTATTTT
CDR3aa: CSVEDRAGGPDTQYF

v_gene: TRBV14
j_gene: TRBJ1-6
d_gene: TRBD1
abundance: -
CDR3nt: TGTGCCAGCAGCCGACAGGGTATCTATTCACCCCTCCACTTT
CDR3aa: CASSRQGIYSPLHF

v_gene: TRBV7-9
j_gene: TRBJ2-6
d_gene: -
abundance: -
CDR3nt: TGTGCCAGCAGTACCAGGGTGGCTGGGGCCAACGTCCTGACTTTC
CDR3aa: CASSTRVAGANVLTF

v_gene: TRBV28
j_gene: TRBJ2-1
d_gene: -
abundance: -
CDR3nt: TGTGCCAGCAGTTTTGGTCCCAACAATGAGCAGTTCTTC
CDR3aa: CASSFGPNNEQFF

v_gene: TRBV20-1
j_gene: TRBJ2-3
d_gene: TRBD2
abundance: -
CDR3nt: TGCAGTGCTACCGGGGTAGCGGGGGTTTCAGATACGCAGTATTTT
CDR3aa: CSATGVAGVSDTQYF

v_gene: TRBV6-5
j_gene: TRBJ1-6
d_gene: -
abundance: -
CDR3nt: TGTGCCAGCAGTTCCAGGGAGTCGACCCTCCACTTT
CDR3aa: CASSSRESTLHF

v_gene: TRBV6-6
j_gene: TRBJ2-3
d_gene: TRBD2
abundance: -
CDR3nt: TGTGCCAGCAGCCGACTAGCGCCCCTCAGCACAGATACGCAGTATTTT
CDR3aa: CASSRLAPLSTDTQYF

v_gene: TRBV29-1
j_gene: TRBJ2-6
d_gene: -
abundance: -
CDR3nt: TGCAGCGCGACAAACCGGGATCGAAGCTCTGGGGCCAACGTCCTGACTTTC
CDR3aa: CSATNRDRSSGANVLTF

v_gene: TRBV27
j_gene: TRBJ2-2
d_gene: -
abundance: -
CDR3nt: TGTGCCAGCAGTTTAGGAAGAAGCGGGGAGCTGTTTTTT
CDR3aa: CASSLGRSGELFF

v_gene: TRBV7-2
j_gene: TRBJ2-6
d_gene: -
abundance: -
CDR3nt: TGTGCCAGCAGCGTTACAGGGTCTGGGGCCAACGTCCTGACTTTC
CDR3aa: CASSVTGSGANVLTF

v_gene: TRBV30
j_gene: TRBJ2-7
d_gene: -
abundance: -
CDR3nt: TGTGCCTGGAGTGTATCAGGCAGCGAGCAGTACTTC
CDR3aa: CAWSVSGSEQYF

v_gene: TRBV9
j_gene: TRBJ2-7
d_gene: TRBD2
abundance: -
CDR3nt: TGTGCCAGCAGCGTAGATATAGCGGGAGGCGAGCAGTACTTC
CDR3aa: CASSVDIAGGEQYF

v_gene: TRBV20-1
j_gene: TRBJ1-6
d_gene: TRBD1
abundance: once
CDR3nt: TGCAGTGCGCCGACAGGGGGCTATAATTCACCCCTCCACTTT
CDR3aa: CSAPTGGYNSPLHF

v_gene: TRBV12-3/TRBV12-4
j_gene: TRBJ2-3
d_gene: TRBD2
abundance: -
CDR3nt: TGTGCCAGCAGTGGGAGCGGGGGCCCGCGTAGAGATACGCAGTATTTT
CDR3aa: CASSGSGGPRRDTQYF

v_gene: TRBV20-1
j_gene: TRBJ1-5
d_gene: -
abundance: -
CDR3nt: TGCAGTGCGCAGTTTAATAGCAATCAGCCCCAGCATTTT
CDR3aa: CSAQFNSNQPQHF

v_gene: TRBV7-9
j_gene: TRBJ1-6
d_gene: -
abundance: -
CDR3nt: TGTGCCAGCAGCCCTCAGTTTGGACTCGGGAGATCTTATTCACCCCTCCACTTT
CDR3aa: CASSPQFGLGRSYSPLHF

v_gene: TRBV15
j_gene: TRBJ2-3
d_gene: -
abundance: -
CDR3nt: TGTGCCACCAGCAGAGATGGGCCCAAGACGCAGTATTTT
CDR3aa: CATSRDGPKTQYF

v_gene: TRBV30
j_gene: TRBJ2-7
d_gene: -
abundance: -
CDR3nt: TGTGCCTGGAGTGATCTCCTGGAGCAGTACTTC
CDR3aa: CAWSDLLEQYF

v_gene: TRBV20-1
j_gene: TRBJ2-5
d_gene: TRBD2
abundance: -
CDR3nt: TGCAGTGCTGGACTAGCGGGGGTTTTGGCCCAGTACTTC
CDR3aa: CSAGLAGVLAQYF